This TCR beta chain was sequenced for a study of identical twins. This clonotype showed up many times. In TCRdb, the 5' RACE reads were re-called with MiXCR into one record per CDR3 protein. The sample has 1.5 million to 2 million distinct CDR3 sequences, more than 30% seen once. The CDR3 contains 12 residues. CDR1 and CDR2 from the germline V gene are LGHDT and YNNKEL (reference sequence). V gave up 6 bases and J gave up 2 bases, with 8 bases separating them. The receptor was isolated from a newborn girl in good health. Material: cord blood. The rearrangement links TRBV3-1 to TRBJ2-7; no firm D call. This CDR3 is CASSGPPYEQYF. CDR3 DNA: TGTGCCAGCAGTGGACCTCCCTACGAGCAGTACTTC.